Presented here are 28 T cell receptor beta chains from one specimen sequenced in a study of cytomegalovirus exposure and HLA in healthy donors. The PCR contained 60 Vbeta and 13 Jbeta primers. TCRdb's table, derived via immunoSEQ multiplex PCR, lists solely in-frame clones and lacks some. The sample includes over 200,000 clones, roughly 90% of them seen just once. Sequenced input: PBMCs. All receptors derive from a young woman in good health and CMV-seronegative.

This chain links TRBV7-2 with TRBJ2-7, with D possibly TRBD2 on 6 matching bases. The CDR3 length is 13 residues. With 1 base removed from V and 5 bases from J, the gap between germline ends came to 9 bases. CDR1 and CDR2 from the germline V gene are SGHTA and FQGNSA. This CDR3 reads CASSLVTGDEQYF. CDR3 sequence (DNA): TGTGCCAGCAGCTTAGTAACGGGGGACGAGCAGTACTTC.

The count of this clone is one. The chain recombines TRBV5-6 with TRBJ1-2; perhaps TRBD1 as D (5 bases). Germline lookup yields CDR1 SGHDT and CDR2 YYEEEE. V dropped 1 base and J dropped 4 bases, with 11 bases sitting between them. The CDR3 spans 14 residues. The CDR3, as DNA: TGTGCCAGCAGCTTGTTGACAGCGAGCTATGGCTACACCTTC. As protein: CASSLLTASYGYTF. The variable domain in full, with the rest retrieved from reference TRBV5-6 and TRBJ1-2, is DAGVTQSPTHLIKTRGQQVTLRCSPKSGHDTVSWYQQALGQGPQFIFQYYEEEERQRGNFPDRFSGHQFPNYSSELNVNALLLGDSALYLCASSLLTASYGYTFGSGTRLTVV.

CDR3 sequence: CATSSWGLPNTGELFF. DNA for the CDR3: TGTGCCACCAGCAGTTGGGGACTCCCGAACACCGGGGAGCTGTTTTTT. The chain links TRBV15 to TRBJ2-2; D is perhaps TRBD2 (6 bases). V shed 3 bases and J shed 0 bases, with 11 bases lying between them. The CDR3 runs to 16 residues. Germline V gene sequence: CDR1 LNHNV, CDR2 YYDKDF (reference sequence).

The rearrangement uses TRBV7-8 and TRBJ1-1; 9 bases align to TRBD1. This CDR3 has 15 amino acids. The J segment lost 6 bases and the V segment lost 9 bases, leaving 14 bases of the junction unmatched. Germline values: CDR1 SGHVS, CDR2 FQNEAQ. CDR3 sequence (DNA): TGTGCCAGTAACACCGGTGACAGGGGGGGACCTGAAGCTTTCTTT. Protein: CASNTGDRGGPEAFF.

The gene calls are TRBV5-6 and TRBJ2-7; 7 positions match TRBD1. With 5 bases clipped from V and 3 bases from J, the junction kept 8 bases outside the gene matches. From germline, CDR1 is SGHDT and CDR2 YYEEEE. This CDR3 is 14 amino acids long. In DNA form, the CDR3 reads TGTGCCAGCAGTTTATTTGGGACAGTCTACGAGCAGTACTTC. It translates to CASSLFGTVYEQYF.

The count of this clone is one. The V gene is TRBV5-4, the J gene TRBJ1-4; D might be TRBD1 (5 bases). The germline gives CDR1 SGHNT, CDR2 YYREEE (reference sequence). The CDR3 is 16 amino acids. V lost 4 bases to trimming and J lost 2 bases, with 15 bases between them. CDR3 protein: CASSTAPGDTNEKLFF. The DNA of the CDR3 is TGTGCCAGCAGCACAGCTCCGGGGGACACTAATGAAAAACTGTTTTTT.

In this sample, this clone turned up once. The V call is TRBV25-1, the J call TRBJ1-2, with TRBD1 matching over 8 bases. Germline V gene data show CDR1 as MGHDK and CDR2 as SYGVNS. The CDR3 is 14 residues long. Germline trimming cut 3 bases from V and 8 bases from J; bases unmatched to any gene: 8. The CDR3 DNA is TGTGCCAGCAGTGATACCAGGGGGCCGGGGGGCTACACCTTC. The encoded protein is CASSDTRGPGGYTF.

This clone has just a few counts. J is TRBJ1-4 and V is TRBV5-6, with TRBD1 identical over 7 bases. Trimming cost V 2 bases and J 3 bases; bases outside gene matches: 7. The V gene's germline CDR1 is SGHDT and CDR2 YYEEEE. CDR3 length: 16 residues. The CDR3 nucleotides are TGTGCCAGCAGCTTCTTTGACAGGGCTGCTAATGAAAAACTGTTTTTT. Its protein product is CASSFFDRAANEKLFF.

V usage is TRBV7-2 and J usage is TRBJ2-2; D remains ambiguous. Trimming removed 3 bases at V and 0 bases at J, with 11 bases between. Germline values: CDR1 SGHTA, CDR2 FQGNSA. The CDR3 runs to 16 residues. The CDR3 bases are TGTGCCAGCAGCTTGAGGCAAGCCGCGAACACCGGGGAGCTGTTTTTT. This codes for CASSLRQAANTGELFF.

This sequence joins TRBV5-5 and TRBJ1-6; D is possibly TRBD1 (5 bases). The ends were cut back, 5 bases at V and 6 bases at J, with 18 bases in the middle. The CDR3 sequence is 16 residues long. Germline CDR1 SGHKS, CDR2 YYEKEE (reference sequence). CDR3 DNA sequence: TGTGCCAGCAGACGACCGACCGGGGGGGGTAATTCACCCCTCCACTTT. Translated: CASRRPTGGGNSPLHF.

The chain joins TRBV27 to TRBJ2-5; 8 bases are a match to TRBD1. The CDR3 runs 17 residues. Per germline, CDR1 MNHEY and CDR2 SMNVEV (reference sequence). The V and J ends lost 5 bases and 5 bases, in that order; junction bases with no gene match: 16. CDR3 in DNA: TGTGCCAGCAGTCGACAGGCAGGGGGCGTCCATGCTGAGACCCAGTACTTC. Translation: CASSRQAGGVHAETQYF.

J is TRBJ2-3 and V is TRBV7-2; D remains ambiguous. The V and J ends lost 1 base and 5 bases respectively, with 4 bases between them. Germline V gives CDR1 SGHTA, CDR2 FQGNSA. This CDR3 contains 12 residues. For the CDR3, the DNA is TGTGCCAGCAGCTTAGTTCGAGATACGCAGTATTTT. Amino acid sequence: CASSLVRDTQYF.

The J gene is TRBJ1-2, the V gene TRBV25-1; 8 bases agree with TRBD1. V was clipped by 6 bases and J by 7 bases; unmatched bases: 4. The V gene's germline CDR1 is MGHDK and CDR2 SYGVNS. The CDR3 totals 12 residues. In DNA, the CDR3 is TGTGCCAGCAGCGCCGGGACAGGTGGCTACACCTTC. Translated, it gives CASSAGTGGYTF.

V and J are TRBV18 and TRBJ2-7, with 9 bases aligning to TRBD1. The CDR3 has 15 amino acids. Per germline, CDR1 KGHSH and CDR2 LQKENI. V lost 0 bases to trimming and J lost 2 bases; unmatched junction nucleotides: 2. The CDR3 nucleotides are TGTGCCAGCTCACCACCCGGGACAGGGACCTACGAGCAGTACTTC. Its translation is CASSPPGTGTYEQYF. The variable domain in full, with the rest retrieved from reference TRBV18 and TRBJ2-7, is NAGVMQNPRHLVRRRGQEARLRCSPMKGHSHVYWYRQLPEEGLKFMVYLQKENIIDESGMPKERFSAEFPKEGPSILRIQQVVRGDSAAYFCASSPPGTGTYEQYFGPGTRLTVT.

This chain uses TRBV4-1 with TRBJ2-7; D possibly corresponds to TRBD2 (6 bases). The germline V and J ends were trimmed by 1 base and 0 bases, with 28 bases remaining between them. The germline CDR1 and CDR2 sequences are MGHRA and YSYEKL. This CDR3 region has 21 residues. As DNA, the CDR3 is TGCGCCAGCAGCCAAGCTAGGATAAAACAATGGAGGGTTCGTAGCTCCTACGAGCAGTACTTC. This translates into CASSQARIKQWRVRSSYEQYF.

CDR3 DNA sequence: TGCGCCAGCAGCCAAGGTCAGGACACCGGAGAGACCCAGTACTTC. It codes for CASSQGQDTGETQYF. V and J are TRBV4-3 and TRBJ2-5, with D perhaps matching TRBD1 (5 bases). Germline CDR1 reads LGHNA; CDR2 reads YSLEER. CDR3 size: 15 residues. The V and J ends lost 1 base and 4 bases respectively, with 13 bases between them.

The chain uses TRBV11-3 and TRBJ2-1; D not resolved. V gave up 5 bases and J gave up 5 bases, with 7 bases separating them. Germline CDR1 reads SGHNT; CDR2 reads YENEEA. The CDR3 spans 12 residues. CDR3 sequence reads: CASSLRDNEQFF. The CDR3 DNA follows: TGTGCCAGCAGCCTTCGCGACAATGAGCAGTTCTTC.

This sequence joins TRBV7-9 and TRBJ2-7, with D possibly TRBD1 on 5 matching bases. Trimming cost V 5 bases and J 0 bases, with 11 bases left between them. The germline V gene encodes CDR1 SEHNR and CDR2 FQNEAQ (reference sequence). The CDR3 is made up of 14 amino acids. CDR3 region: CASSPRVSSYEQYF. For the CDR3, the DNA is TGTGCCAGCAGCCCCAGGGTTTCCTCCTACGAGCAGTACTTC.

The chain links TRBV5-6 to TRBJ2-3, with TRBD2 identical over 7 bases. The length of the CDR3 is 15 residues. Germline lookup yields CDR1 SGHDT and CDR2 YYEEEE. With 2 bases clipped from V and 0 bases from J, the junction kept 3 bases outside the gene matches. The CDR3 DNA follows: TGTGCCAGCAGCTTCGGGGGGTACAGCACAGATACGCAGTATTTT. Translation gives CASSFGGYSTDTQYF. Variable domain in full (rest from reference TRBV5-6 and TRBJ2-3): DAGVTQSPTHLIKTRGQQVTLRCSPKSGHDTVSWYQQALGQGPQFIFQYYEEEERQRGNFPDRFSGHQFPNYSSELNVNALLLGDSALYLCASSFGGYSTDTQYFGPGTRLTVL.

The chain is built from TRBV9 and TRBJ1-1, with 8 bases lining up with TRBD1. The germline V gene encodes CDR1 SGDLS and CDR2 YYNGEE. CDR3 length: 16 amino acids. Germline trimming cut 0 bases from V and 4 bases from J; bases unmatched to any gene: 8. The CDR3 sequence is CASSVGGQAGGTEAFF. The DNA for the CDR3 is TGTGCCAGCAGCGTAGGGGGACAGGCTGGTGGCACTGAAGCTTTCTTT. Drawing the rest from reference TRBV9 and TRBJ1-1, the complete variable domain is DSGVTQTPKHLITATGQRVTLRCSPRSGDLSVYWYQQSLDQGLQFLIQYYNGEERAKGNILERFSAQQFPDLHSELNLSSLELGDSALYFCASSVGGQAGGTEAFFGQGTRLTVV.

V gene TRBV5-6 combines with J gene TRBJ1-4; a possible D gene is TRBD1 (6 bases). The CDR3 spans 13 residues. Germline values: CDR1 SGHDT, CDR2 YYEEEE. V dropped 6 bases and J dropped 5 bases, with 11 bases sitting between them. CDR3 amino acids: CASKQGPNEKLFF. The CDR3, as DNA: TGTGCCAGCAAACAGGGCCCAAATGAAAAACTGTTTTTT.

The V gene is TRBV9, the J gene TRBJ2-3; D is uncertain. Germline V gene lookup returns CDR1 SGDLS and CDR2 YYNGEE. V was pared by 3 bases and J by 6 bases, with 11 bases between. The CDR3 is made up of 13 amino acids. CDR3 amino acids: CASSASRADTQYF. The CDR3 nucleotides read TGTGCCAGCAGCGCGTCCCGAGCGGATACGCAGTATTTT.

The genes are TRBV27 and TRBJ2-2; maybe TRBD2 (6 bases). This CDR3 has 16 residues. Germline-derived CDR1 and CDR2 are MNHEY and SMNVEV (reference sequence). Trimming removed 5 bases at V and 0 bases at J, with 13 bases between. CDR3 region: CASSPRGGANTGELFF. CDR3 sequence (DNA): TGTGCCAGCAGTCCCCGGGGAGGAGCGAACACCGGGGAGCTGTTTTTT.

This chain uses TRBV2 with TRBJ2-1, with 9 bases identical to TRBD2. The V segment lost 11 bases and the J segment 6 bases; nucleotides outside the gene matches: 14. The CDR3 totals 15 residues. The germline V gene encodes CDR1 SNHLY and CDR2 FYNNEI. The CDR3 loop reads CAWRGGRGAVNEQFF. The CDR3 DNA sequence: TGTGCCTGGCGGGGGGGCAGGGGCGCTGTCAATGAGCAGTTCTTC.

The V call is TRBV19, the J call TRBJ1-3; D is ambiguous. This CDR3 comprises 14 residues. CDR1 and CDR2 (germline): LNHDA, SQIVND (reference sequence). V lost 3 bases and J 1 base, leaving 7 bases between the germline ends. The CDR3 nucleotides are TGTGCCAGTAGTATCGGAGTGTCTGGAAACACCATATATTTT. Residues: CASSIGVSGNTIYF.

The chain has TRBV5-4 and TRBJ2-1; 9 bases match TRBD1. Trimming cost V 5 bases and J 7 bases; bases outside gene matches: 4. The CDR3 totals 13 residues. Germline V gives CDR1 SGHNT, CDR2 YYREEE (reference sequence). CDR3 nucleotides: TGTGCCAGCAGTGGGACAGGGCTTAATGAGCAGTTCTTC. Protein sequence: CASSGTGLNEQFF.

The CDR3 region has the DNA TGTGCCAGCAGCGGTGGACTAACCCCTTCCTACGAGCAGTACTTC. Its translation: CASSGGLTPSYEQYF. The chain employs TRBV9 and TRBJ2-7, with D possibly matching TRBD2 (6 bases). The CDR3 covers 15 residues. The germline V gene has CDR1 SGDLS and CDR2 YYNGEE. The V and J ends lost 3 bases and 1 base respectively, with 14 bases between them. The full variable domain, with the rest looked up from reference TRBV9 and TRBJ2-7, is DSGVTQTPKHLITATGQRVTLRCSPRSGDLSVYWYQQSLDQGLQFLIQYYNGEERAKGNILERFSAQQFPDLHSELNLSSLELGDSALYFCASSGGLTPSYEQYFGPGTRLTVT.

This clone was found a few times. The J gene is TRBJ1-5, the V gene TRBV21-1; the D call in the table, TRBD1, was not verified against the DNA. TRBV21-1 is a documented pseudogene. The CDR3 is 15 amino acids. The CDR3 sequence: CASRRTGHSNQPQHF. The CDR3 coding sequence is TGTGCCAGCAGACGGACAGGGCATAGCAATCAGCCCCAGCATTTT.